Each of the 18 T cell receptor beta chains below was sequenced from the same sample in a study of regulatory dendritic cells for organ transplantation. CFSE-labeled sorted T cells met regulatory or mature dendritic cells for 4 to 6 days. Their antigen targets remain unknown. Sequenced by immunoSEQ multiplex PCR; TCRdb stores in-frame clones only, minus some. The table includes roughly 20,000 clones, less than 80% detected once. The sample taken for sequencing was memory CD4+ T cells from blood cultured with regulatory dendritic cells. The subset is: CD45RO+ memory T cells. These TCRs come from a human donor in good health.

CDR3 sequence reads: CASSSRQGATGANVLTF. The DNA for the CDR3 is TGTGCCAGCAGCTCCAGACAGGGGGCGACTGGGGCCAACGTCCTGACTTTC. This chain joins TRBV7-2 and TRBJ2-6; TRBD1 aligns across 10 bases. The CDR3 totals 17 residues. Germline CDR1 SGHTA, CDR2 FQGNSA. V trimming: 4 bases; J trimming: 2 bases; junction bases outside the gene matches: 5.

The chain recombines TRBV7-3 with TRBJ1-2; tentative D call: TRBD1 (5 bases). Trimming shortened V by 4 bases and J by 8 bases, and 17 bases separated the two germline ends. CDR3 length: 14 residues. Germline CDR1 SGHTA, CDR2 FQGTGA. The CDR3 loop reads CASSYTAAGAGYTF. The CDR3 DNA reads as TGTGCCAGCAGCTATACAGCCGCTGGGGCGGGCTACACCTTC.

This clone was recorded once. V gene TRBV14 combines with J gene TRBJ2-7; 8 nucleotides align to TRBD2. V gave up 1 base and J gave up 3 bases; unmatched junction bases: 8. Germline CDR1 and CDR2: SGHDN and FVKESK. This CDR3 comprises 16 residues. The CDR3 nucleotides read TGTGCCAGCAGCCAAGCGGGAGGGAGGGACGGCTACGAGCAGTACTTC. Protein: CASSQAGGRDGYEQYF.

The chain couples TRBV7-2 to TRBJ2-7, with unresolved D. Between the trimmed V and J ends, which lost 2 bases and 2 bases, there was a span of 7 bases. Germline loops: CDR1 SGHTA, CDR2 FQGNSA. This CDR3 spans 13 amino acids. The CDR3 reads CASSLTVAYEQYF. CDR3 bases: TGTGCCAGCAGCTTAACCGTAGCCTACGAGCAGTACTTC.

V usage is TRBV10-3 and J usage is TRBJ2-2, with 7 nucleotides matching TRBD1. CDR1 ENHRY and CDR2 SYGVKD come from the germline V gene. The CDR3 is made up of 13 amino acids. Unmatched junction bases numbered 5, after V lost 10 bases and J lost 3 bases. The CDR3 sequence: CATSGTDTGELFF. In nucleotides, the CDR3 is TGTGCCACCTCCGGGACAGACACCGGGGAGCTGTTTTTT.

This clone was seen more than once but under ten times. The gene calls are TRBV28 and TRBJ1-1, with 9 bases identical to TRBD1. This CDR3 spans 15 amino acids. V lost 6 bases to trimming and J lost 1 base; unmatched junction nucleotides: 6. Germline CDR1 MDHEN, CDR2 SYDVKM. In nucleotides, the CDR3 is TGTGCCAGCAGGACAGGGGACAGGGAGAACACTGAAGCTTTCTTT. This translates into CASRTGDRENTEAFF. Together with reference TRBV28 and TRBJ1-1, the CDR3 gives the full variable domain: DVKVTQSSRYLVKRTGEKVFLECVQDMDHENMFWYRQDPGLGLRLIYFSYDVKMKEKGDIPEGYSVSREKKERFSLILESASTNQTSMYLCASRTGDRENTEAFFGQGTRLTVV.

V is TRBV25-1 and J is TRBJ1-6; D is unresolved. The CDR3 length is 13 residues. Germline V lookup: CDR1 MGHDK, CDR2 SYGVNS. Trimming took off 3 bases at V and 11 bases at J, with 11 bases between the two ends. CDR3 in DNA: TGTGCCAGCAGTGACAGGTGGTCGACACCCCTCCACTTT. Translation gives CASSDRWSTPLHF.

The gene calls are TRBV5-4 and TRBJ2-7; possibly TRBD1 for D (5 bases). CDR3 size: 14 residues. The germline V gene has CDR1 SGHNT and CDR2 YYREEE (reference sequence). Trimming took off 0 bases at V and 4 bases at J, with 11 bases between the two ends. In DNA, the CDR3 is TGTGCCAGCAGCTTGGCAGGGTCGCCGTACGAGCAGTACTTC. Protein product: CASSLAGSPYEQYF.

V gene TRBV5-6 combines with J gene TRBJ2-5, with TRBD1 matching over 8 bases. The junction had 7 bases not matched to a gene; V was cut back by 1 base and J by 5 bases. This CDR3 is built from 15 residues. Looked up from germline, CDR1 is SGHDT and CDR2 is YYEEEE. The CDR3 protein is CASSLRRTGIETQYF. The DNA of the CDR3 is TGTGCCAGCAGCTTGAGAAGGACAGGGATCGAGACCCAGTACTTC.

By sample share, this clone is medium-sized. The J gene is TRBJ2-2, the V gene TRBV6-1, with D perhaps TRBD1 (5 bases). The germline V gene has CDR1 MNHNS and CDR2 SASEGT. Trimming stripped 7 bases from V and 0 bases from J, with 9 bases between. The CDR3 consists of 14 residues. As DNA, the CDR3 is TGTGCCAGCATGGTGGGGCCGAACACCGGGGAGCTGTTTTTT. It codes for CASMVGPNTGELFF.

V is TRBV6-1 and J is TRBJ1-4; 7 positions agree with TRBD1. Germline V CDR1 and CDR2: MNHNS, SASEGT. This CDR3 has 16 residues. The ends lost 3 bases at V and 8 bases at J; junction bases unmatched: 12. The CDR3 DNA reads TGTGCCAGCAGTGATTTACAGGGGCGGAAGAGGGAAAAACTGTTTTTT. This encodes CASSDLQGRKREKLFF.

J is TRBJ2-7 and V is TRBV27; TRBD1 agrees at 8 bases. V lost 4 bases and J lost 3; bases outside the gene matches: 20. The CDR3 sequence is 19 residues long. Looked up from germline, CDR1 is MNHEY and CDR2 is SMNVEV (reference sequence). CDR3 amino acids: CASSSITLGRQGRGYEQYF. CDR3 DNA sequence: TGTGCCAGCAGTTCCATCACGTTAGGGCGACAGGGGAGAGGCTACGAGCAGTACTTC.

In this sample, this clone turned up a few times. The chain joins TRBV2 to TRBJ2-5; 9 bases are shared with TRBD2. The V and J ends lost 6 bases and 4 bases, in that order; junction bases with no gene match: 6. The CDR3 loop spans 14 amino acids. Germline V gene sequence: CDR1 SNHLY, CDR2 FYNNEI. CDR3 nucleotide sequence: TGTGCCAGCAGCCTTAGCGGGGGCTTAGAGACCCAGTACTTC. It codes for CASSLSGGLETQYF. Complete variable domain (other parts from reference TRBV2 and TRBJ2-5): EPEVTQTPSHQVTQMGQEVILRCVPISNHLYFYWYRQILGQKVEFLVSFYNNEISEKSEIFDDQFSVERPDGSNFTLKIRSTKLEDSAMYFCASSLSGGLETQYFGPGTRLLVL.

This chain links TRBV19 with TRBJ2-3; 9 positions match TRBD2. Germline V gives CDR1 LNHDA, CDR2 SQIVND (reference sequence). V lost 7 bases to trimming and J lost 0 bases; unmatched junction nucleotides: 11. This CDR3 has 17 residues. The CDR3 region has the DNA TGTGCCAGTAAAGCTAGCGGGACCCTCAGAAGCACAGATACGCAGTATTTT. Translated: CASKASGTLRSTDTQYF.

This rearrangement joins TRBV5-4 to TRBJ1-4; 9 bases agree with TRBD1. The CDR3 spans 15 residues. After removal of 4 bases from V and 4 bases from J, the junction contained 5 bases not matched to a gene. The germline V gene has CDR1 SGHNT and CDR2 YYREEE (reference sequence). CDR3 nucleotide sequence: TGTGCCAGCAGCAAACGGACAGGGGTTAATGAAAAACTGTTTTTT. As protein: CASSKRTGVNEKLFF.

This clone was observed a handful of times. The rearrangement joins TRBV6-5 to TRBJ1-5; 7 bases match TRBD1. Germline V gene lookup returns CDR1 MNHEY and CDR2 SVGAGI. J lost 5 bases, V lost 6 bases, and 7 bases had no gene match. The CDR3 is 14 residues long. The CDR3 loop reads CASSGTAMDQPQHF. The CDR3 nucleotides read TGTGCCAGCAGCGGGACAGCCATGGATCAGCCCCAGCATTTT.

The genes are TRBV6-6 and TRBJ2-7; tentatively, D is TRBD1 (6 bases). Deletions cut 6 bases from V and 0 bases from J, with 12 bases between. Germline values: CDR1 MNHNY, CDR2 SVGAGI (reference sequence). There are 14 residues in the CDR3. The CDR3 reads CASRQGSLSYEQYF. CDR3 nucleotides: TGTGCCAGCAGACAGGGTTCTCTCTCCTACGAGCAGTACTTC.

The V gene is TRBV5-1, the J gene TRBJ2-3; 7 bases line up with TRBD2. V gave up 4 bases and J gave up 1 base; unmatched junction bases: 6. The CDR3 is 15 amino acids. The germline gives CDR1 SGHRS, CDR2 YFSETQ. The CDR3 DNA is TGCGCCAGCAGCGGAACCCTAGCGGGCACAGATACGCAGTATTTT. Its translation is CASSGTLAGTDTQYF.